The 18 T cell receptor beta chains given below trace back to one sample, sequenced in a study of T cell responses to AZD1222 COVID-19 vaccine. Profiled with immunoSEQ multiplex PCR; TCRdb holds only in-frame clones, not every one. The table lists 130,000 or so clones, roughly 89% of them singletons. The sample in question was peripheral blood, obtained 28 days after the second dose of the MenACWY control vaccine. These receptor sequences come from an adult who received the MenACWY meningococcal vaccine as a control.

This chain uses TRBV12-3 or TRBV12-4 with TRBJ1-5; no clear D gene. The V end lost 5 bases, the J end lost 4 bases, and 9 bases lay between the germline ends. The length of the CDR3 is 13 residues. In DNA form, the CDR3 reads TGTGCCAGCAGTCCAACCTCTAATCAGCCCCAGCATTTT. The encoded protein is CASSPTSNQPQHF.

This chain uses TRBV5-7 with TRBJ2-1, with a weak D call TRBD1 (6 bases). TRBV5-7 carries the ORF label, with uncertain function. The V gene lost 3 bases and the J gene lost 5 bases, with 21 bases spanning the gap. The CDR3 loop spans 17 amino acids. The CDR3 region is CASSWGHGRVWHNEQFF. CDR3 DNA sequence: TGTGCCAGCAGCTGGGGACACGGTCGGGTTTGGCACAATGAGCAGTTCTTC.

The chain combines TRBV7-2 with TRBJ2-7; 10 bases are a match to TRBD2. The CDR3 runs 16 residues. With V trimmed by 5 bases and J by 6 bases, 13 bases remained unmatched. Germline CDR1 is SGHTA and CDR2 is FQGNSA. CDR3 region: CASSQTPSGSGGEQYF. The CDR3 DNA sequence: TGTGCCAGCAGCCAAACCCCTAGCGGGAGTGGGGGCGAGCAGTACTTC. The full variable domain, rest sourced from reference TRBV7-2 and TRBJ2-7, is GAGVSQSPSNKVTEKGKDVELRCDPISGHTALYWYRQSLGQGLEFLIYFQGNSAPDKSGLPSDRFSAERTGGSVSTLTIQRTQQEDSAVYLCASSQTPSGSGGEQYFGPGTRLTVT.

This chain joins TRBV25-1 and TRBJ2-6; maybe TRBD1 (5 bases). Trimming removed 4 bases from V and 2 bases from J, with 9 bases in between. From germline, CDR1 is MGHDK and CDR2 SYGVNS. There are 15 residues in the CDR3. The CDR3, as DNA: TGTGCCAGCAGTGCCCAGGGTGCTGGGGCCAACGTCCTGACTTTC. This sequence encodes CASSAQGAGANVLTF. Combining the CDR3 with reference TRBV25-1 and TRBJ2-6 gives the whole variable domain EADIYQTPRYLVIGTGKKITLECSQTMGHDKMYWYQQDPGMELHLIHYSYGVNSTEKGDLSSESTVSRIRTEHFPLTLESARPSHTSQYLCASSAQGAGANVLTFGAGSRLTVL.

The rearrangement joins TRBV28 to TRBJ2-5; no clear D gene. Trimming cost V 5 bases and J 1 base, with 20 bases left between them. This CDR3 has 17 residues. Per germline, CDR1 MDHEN and CDR2 SYDVKM. CDR3 residues: CASSIILPGRTQETQYF. The CDR3 DNA reads as TGTGCCAGCAGTATTATTCTTCCGGGCCGGACCCAAGAGACCCAGTACTTC.

This sequence joins TRBV19 and TRBJ2-2; D gene unclear. V lost 9 bases and J 6 bases, leaving 17 bases between the germline ends. Germline V gene sequence: CDR1 LNHDA, CDR2 SQIVND (reference sequence). The CDR3 runs to 14 residues. The CDR3 protein is CASADTNIPGELFF. Here the CDR3 DNA reads TGTGCCAGCGCCGACACGAATATTCCCGGGGAGCTGTTTTTT.

The genes are TRBV6-6 and TRBJ2-1; D gene ambiguous. Looked up from germline, CDR1 is MNHNY and CDR2 is SVGAGI (reference sequence). V was pared by 0 bases and J by 2 bases, with 5 bases between. The CDR3 has 14 residues. Written as DNA, the CDR3 is TGTGCCAGCAGTTACTCGTCCGCCTACAATGAGCAGTTCTTC. Its translation is CASSYSSAYNEQFF.

The CDR3 DNA reads as TGTGCCAGCAGCTTAGTGGCGGTAGATACGCAGTATTTT. Translating gives CASSLVAVDTQYF. This chain connects TRBV7-2 to TRBJ2-3; D not certain. V lost 1 base to trimming and J lost 5 bases, with 7 bases between them. This CDR3 is built from 13 residues. In germline, CDR1 is SGHTA, CDR2 FQGNSA.

Of note for this clone: Other DNA sequences in the sample encode the same CDR3. This chain uses TRBV2 with TRBJ1-5; D is ambiguous. Germline CDR1 and CDR2: SNHLY and FYNNEI. The ends were cut back, 0 bases at V and 3 bases at J, with 9 bases in the middle. The CDR3 length is 15 residues. CDR3: CASSEARASNQPQHF. Here the CDR3 DNA reads TGTGCCAGCAGTGAAGCAAGAGCTTCCAATCAGCCCCAGCATTTT.

The J gene is TRBJ2-3, the V gene TRBV4-2; maybe TRBD2 (6 bases). The V gene lost 6 bases and the J gene lost 6 bases, with 16 bases spanning the gap. Per germline, CDR1 LGHNA and CDR2 YNFKEQ. The CDR3 contains 14 residues. The CDR3 here is CASRPDYPKDTQYF. The CDR3 DNA sequence: TGTGCCAGCAGACCGGACTATCCTAAGGATACGCAGTATTTT.

This chain connects TRBV2 to TRBJ1-5; no clear D gene. The germline gives CDR1 SNHLY, CDR2 FYNNEI. CDR3 length equals 14 residues. The V end lost 0 bases, the J end lost 4 bases, and 7 bases lay between the germline ends. CDR3 loop: CASSEAERNQPQHF. The CDR3 bases are TGTGCCAGCAGTGAAGCGGAAAGAAATCAGCCCCAGCATTTT.

This rearrangement joins TRBV7-2 to TRBJ2-2; D is unresolved. Germline V CDR1 and CDR2: SGHTA, FQGNSA. The CDR3 sequence is 13 residues long. V dropped 2 bases and J dropped 6 bases, with 7 bases sitting between them. CDR3 in amino acids: CASSLPAAGELFF. CDR3 in DNA: TGTGCCAGCAGCTTACCAGCCGCCGGGGAGCTGTTTTTT.

The chain carries TRBV5-1 and TRBJ1-6, with TRBD1 identical over 8 bases. CDR1 and CDR2 from the germline V gene are SGHRS and YFSETQ. J lost 7 bases, V lost 1 base, and 1 base had no gene match. The CDR3 totals 14 residues. CDR3 region: CASSLQGANSPLHF. The CDR3 DNA reads TGCGCCAGCAGCTTGCAGGGGGCGAATTCACCCCTCCACTTT.

V is TRBV6-2 or TRBV6-3 and J is TRBJ2-1, with TRBD1 matching 7 bases. CDR1 and CDR2 from the germline V gene are MNHEY and SVGEGT. This CDR3 has 17 amino acids. J lost 4 bases, V lost 0 bases, and 9 bases had no gene match. The CDR3 loop reads CASSYSSGGGVYNEQFF. In DNA, the CDR3 is TGTGCCAGCAGTTACTCGTCAGGGGGTGGGGTTTACAATGAGCAGTTCTTC.

V usage is TRBV10-2 and J usage is TRBJ2-2; TRBD1 is a possible D gene (5 bases). Germline V gene sequence: CDR1 WSHSY, CDR2 SAAADI. The CDR3 covers 14 residues. The V and J ends lost 7 bases and 7 bases respectively, with 16 bases between them. The CDR3 DNA reads as TGCGCCAGCATAAATCAAGGGGTTGGCGGGGAGCTGTTTTTT. Amino acids: CASINQGVGGELFF.

V usage is TRBV28 and J usage is TRBJ1-6; no clear D gene. Looked up from germline, CDR1 is MDHEN and CDR2 is SYDVKM. With 5 bases removed from V and 7 bases from J, the gap between germline ends came to 15 bases. The CDR3 is 15 amino acids. The CDR3 here is CASSLPHGENSPLHF. CDR3 nucleotide sequence: TGTGCCAGCAGTCTTCCACACGGGGAGAATTCACCCCTCCACTTT.

The V call is TRBV7-2, the J call TRBJ2-5; D unclear. The CDR3 totals 14 residues. The germline gives CDR1 SGHTA, CDR2 FQGNSA. The germline V and J ends were trimmed by 4 bases and 2 bases, with 11 bases remaining between them. The CDR3 nucleotides read TGTGCCAGCAGCTATCCTCCCGGGCAAGAGACCCAGTACTTC. Translation: CASSYPPGQETQYF. Filled out from reference TRBV7-2 and TRBJ2-5, the complete variable domain reads GAGVSQSPSNKVTEKGKDVELRCDPISGHTALYWYRQSLGQGLEFLIYFQGNSAPDKSGLPSDRFSAERTGGSVSTLTIQRTQQEDSAVYLCASSYPPGQETQYFGPGTRLLVL.

In nucleotides, the CDR3 is TGTGCCAGCAGCCCCAGTAGCGGGAGCTGGGTCGGGGAGCTGTTTTTT. It specifies CASSPSSGSWVGELFF. This chain links TRBV28 with TRBJ2-2, with 9 nucleotides matching TRBD2. J was trimmed by 7 bases and V by 6 bases; bases with no gene match: 12. Germline V gene sequence: CDR1 MDHEN, CDR2 SYDVKM. The CDR3 loop spans 16 amino acids.